This T cell receptor (beta chain) was documented in a study of blood T cell repertoires in COVID-19. Overall study context: Sites in the United States, Italy and Spain provided acute and convalescent COVID-19 samples.

The junction had 5 bases not matched to a gene; V was cut back by 4 bases and J by 5 bases. Germline values: CDR1 ENHRY, CDR2 SYGVKD. The CDR3 is 13 residues long. Clones were read by immunoSEQ multiplex PCR, and TCRdb kept only the in-frame ones, dropping some. The data hold some 290,000 clones, with under 90% observed a single time. Recruited during active infection, patients (from Seattle) were subsequently followed longitudinally. The chain joins TRBV10-3 to TRBJ2-7; 7 nucleotides align to TRBD2. The sample taken for sequencing was peripheral blood. The receptor was derived from a woman younger than 45 with COVID-19, enrolled during active disease. CDR3 in DNA: TGTGCCATCAGTGGGGGAGGGGTTAACGAGCAGTACTTC. Encoded protein: CAISGGGVNEQYF.